Below are 5 T cell receptor beta chains sequenced from a single sample in a study of blood T cell repertoires in COVID-19. TCRdb's table, derived via immunoSEQ multiplex PCR, lists solely in-frame clones and lacks some. In the table there are 75,000 to 95,000 clones, roughly 84% of which are singletons. The material sequenced was peripheral blood. The receptors here all came from a man in his sixties with acute or convalescent COVID-19.

This rearrangement joins TRBV19 to TRBJ2-5, with 10 nucleotides matching TRBD2. Germline CDR1 is LNHDA and CDR2 is SQIVND (reference sequence). V dropped 2 bases and J dropped 3; count of bases not matched to a gene: 12. This CDR3 region has 18 residues. The CDR3 nucleotides read TGTGCCAGTAGTATAATTCACCCTAGCGGGGGCCGTGAAGAGACCCAGTACTTC. Residues: CASSIIHPSGGREETQYF. The whole variable domain, filled in from reference TRBV19 and TRBJ2-5, reads DGGITQSPKYLFRKEGQNVTLSCEQNLNHDAMYWYRQDPGQGLRLIYYSQIVNDFQKGDIAEGYSVSREKKESFPLTVTSAQKNPTAFYLCASSIIHPSGGREETQYFGPGTRLLVL.

The chain uses TRBV5-3 and TRBJ1-5; D is uncertain. TRBV5-3 is designated an ORF whose function remains uncertain. CDR3 length: 12 residues. Trimming removed 1 base from V and 8 bases from J, with 7 bases in between. The CDR3 nucleotides read TGTGCCAGAAGCTTGTGTGTCAAGCCCCAGCATTTT. Its translation: CARSLCVKPQHF.

CDR3 sequence reads: CAIRRLADTQYF. The CDR3 region has the DNA TGTGCCATCCGGAGGTTGGCAGATACGCAGTATTTT. V usage is TRBV12-3 or TRBV12-4 and J usage is TRBJ2-3; a possible D gene is TRBD2 (5 bases). V shed 10 bases and J shed 4 bases, with 12 bases lying between them. The CDR3 extends over 12 amino acids.

J is TRBJ1-2 and V is TRBV12-3 or TRBV12-4, with 9 nucleotides matching TRBD1. This CDR3 contains 13 residues. J gave up 9 bases and V 6 bases, and 8 bases lay outside the gene matches. This CDR3 is CASRSTGGTSYTF. The CDR3 bases are TGTGCCAGCAGGAGTACAGGGGGCACGAGCTACACCTTC.

This clone appeared once. The J gene is TRBJ1-3, the V gene TRBV12-5, with unresolved D. The CDR3 has 14 residues. From germline, CDR1 is LGHNT and CDR2 FRNRAP. The V gene lost 2 bases and the J gene lost 0 bases, with 5 bases spanning the gap. The CDR3 sequence is CASGLQVSGNTIYF. In DNA form, the CDR3 reads TGTGCTAGTGGTTTGCAGGTCTCTGGAAACACCATATATTTT.